These 23 T cell receptor beta chains originate from one sample sequenced in a study of blood T cell repertoires in COVID-19. Assay used: immunoSEQ multiplex PCR; TCRdb lists only in-frame clones, some missing. The table includes approximately 97,000 clones, about nine tenths detected once. Source material: peripheral blood. Every receptor here comes from a woman between 45 and 60 years old with COVID-19, enrolled during active disease.

The chain joins TRBV4-1 to TRBJ1-2; 7 bases are shared with TRBD1. The CDR3 covers 17 residues. The V gene end was trimmed by 4 bases and the J gene end by 0 bases; junction bases not matched to a gene: 11. Germline lookup yields CDR1 MGHRA and CDR2 YSYEKL. The chain's CDR3 is CASSRDGTAQTNYGYTF. CDR3 sequence (DNA): TGCGCCAGCAGCCGCGACGGGACAGCTCAGACTAACTATGGCTACACCTTC.

This clone has only one observation. The chain recombines TRBV5-4 with TRBJ1-1, with a weak D call TRBD1 (5 bases). Germline CDR1 SGHNT, CDR2 YYREEE (reference sequence). Deletions cut 3 bases from V and 1 base from J, with 13 bases between. This CDR3 contains 15 residues. CDR3 sequence (DNA): TGTGCCAGCAGCTCGACGGGACTCGCGAACACTGAAGCTTTCTTT. Its translation is CASSSTGLANTEAFF. Full variable domain (outside the CDR3, taken from reference TRBV5-4 and TRBJ1-1): ETGVTQSPTHLIKTRGQQVTLRCSSQSGHNTVSWYQQALGQGPQFIFQYYREEENGRGNFPPRFSGLQFPNYSSELNVNALELDDSALYLCASSSTGLANTEAFFGQGTRLTVV.

This clone has a single count. CDR3 sequence reads: CASSSDFGETQYF. In nucleotides, the CDR3 is TGTGCCAGCAGCTCTGACTTCGGGGAGACCCAGTACTTC. The rearrangement links TRBV11-2 to TRBJ2-5; D remains ambiguous. Germline V gene sequence: CDR1 SGHAT, CDR2 FQNNGV. CDR3 length: 13 amino acids. V was cut by 4 bases and J by 5 bases, with 11 bases left in between.

The gene calls are TRBV6-6 and TRBJ1-1; D may be TRBD1 (6 bases). Trimming took 5 bases from V and 3 from J, leaving 13 bases between them. The CDR3 extends over 14 amino acids. Germline CDR1 reads MNHNY; CDR2 reads SVGAGI (reference sequence). The CDR3 loop is CASSKGTRHTEAFF. CDR3 sequence (DNA): TGTGCCAGCAGTAAAGGGACACGTCACACTGAAGCTTTCTTT.

V is TRBV28 and J is TRBJ2-3; TRBD2 matches 9 bases. The germline gives CDR1 MDHEN, CDR2 SYDVKM. This CDR3 contains 17 residues. J gave up 3 bases and V 8 bases, and 15 bases lay outside the gene matches. The DNA for the CDR3 is TGTGCCAGCGCGATTTTGGCTGCGGGGGGGGCTACAGATACGCAGTATTTT. It is translated as CASAILAAGGATDTQYF.

V gene TRBV14 combines with J gene TRBJ1-6; 11 nucleotides line up with TRBD1. This CDR3 is 14 amino acids long. Germline V lookup: CDR1 SGHDN, CDR2 FVKESK. The V gene end was trimmed by 3 bases and the J gene end by 10 bases; junction bases not matched to a gene: 2. The CDR3 DNA follows: TGTGCCAGCAGCCAGCGGGACAGGGGGTCACCCCTCCACTTT. This encodes CASSQRDRGSPLHF.

The chain is built from TRBV24-1 and TRBJ1-2, with 10 nucleotides matching TRBD1. The CDR3 is made up of 14 amino acids. V was clipped by 5 bases and J by 7 bases; unmatched bases: 6. Germline V gene sequence: CDR1 KGHDR, CDR2 SFDVKD. The CDR3 protein is CATSADRGLSGYTF. CDR3 bases: TGTGCCACCAGTGCGGACAGGGGGTTGTCTGGCTACACCTTC.

V and J are TRBV24-1 and TRBJ2-2, with D possibly matching TRBD1 (5 bases). Trimming removed 5 bases at V and 1 base at J, with 13 bases between. There are 16 residues in the CDR3. The germline CDR1 and CDR2 sequences are KGHDR and SFDVKD. CDR3 sequence (DNA): TGTGCCACCAGTGGTACTGGGGCTCAGAACACCGGGGAGCTGTTTTTT. Translated, it gives CATSGTGAQNTGELFF.

The CDR3, as DNA: TGCGCCAGCAGCTTGGGCGGGACTAGCCAAGTCAATGAGCAGTTCTTC. It yields the protein CASSLGGTSQVNEQFF. The chain couples TRBV5-1 to TRBJ2-1; 9 bases match TRBD2. The CDR3 has 16 residues. J was trimmed by 6 bases and V by 0 bases; bases with no gene match: 7. Germline CDR1 SGHRS, CDR2 YFSETQ.

V gene TRBV5-4 combines with J gene TRBJ2-7; D may be TRBD1 (6 bases). CDR1 is SGHNT and CDR2 is YYREEE in the germline V gene (reference sequence). The CDR3 is 16 amino acids. Trimming removed 0 bases at V and 0 bases at J, with 13 bases between. CDR3 sequence (DNA): TGTGCCAGCAGCTTGGACGGGACACTAAGCTCCTACGAGCAGTACTTC. Translating gives CASSLDGTLSSYEQYF.

The chain uses TRBV10-3 and TRBJ2-4; possible D gene TRBD2, 5 bases. V lost 0 bases, J lost 3 bases, and 12 bases lay in between. The length of the CDR3 is 16 residues. Germline assignment: CDR1 ENHRY and CDR2 SYGVKD. This CDR3 reads CAISESEAEVKNIQYF. CDR3 coding DNA: TGTGCCATCAGTGAGTCGGAAGCGGAAGTCAAAAACATTCAGTACTTC.

This chain joins TRBV24-1 and TRBJ2-3; D remains ambiguous. Germline lookup yields CDR1 KGHDR and CDR2 SFDVKD. The CDR3 length is 11 residues. The V end lost 6 bases, the J end lost 6 bases, and 6 bases lay between the germline ends. CDR3 in DNA: TGTGCCACCAGTAACCGGGATACGCAGTATTTT. Protein: CATSNRDTQYF.

The V and J genes are TRBV2 and TRBJ2-5; 14 nucleotides align to TRBD2. Germline V lookup: CDR1 SNHLY, CDR2 FYNNEI. The junction had 6 bases not matched to a gene; V was cut back by 7 bases and J by 2 bases. The CDR3 totals 16 residues. CDR3 sequence reads: CASTEGLAGGQETQYF. DNA of the CDR3: TGTGCCAGCACCGAAGGACTAGCGGGGGGTCAAGAGACCCAGTACTTC.

This clone was recorded only once. The DNA of the CDR3 is TGTGCCAGCAGCCCTGGGTGGGGACAGCCTGAAGCTTTCTTT. Protein product: CASSPGWGQPEAFF. The chain uses TRBV11-2 and TRBJ1-1, with 7 bases identical to TRBD1. Per the germline V gene, CDR1 is SGHAT and CDR2 is FQNNGV. The junction had 9 bases not matched to a gene; V was cut back by 5 bases and J by 6 bases. The CDR3 contains 14 residues.

The V gene is TRBV5-1, the J gene TRBJ2-1; TRBD2 aligns across 8 bases. V dropped 0 bases and J dropped 4; count of bases not matched to a gene: 3. The CDR3 totals 15 residues. Germline-derived CDR1 and CDR2 are SGHRS and YFSETQ. CDR3 protein: CASSLEAGGYNEQFF. CDR3 DNA sequence: TGCGCCAGCAGCTTGGAGGCGGGGGGTTACAATGAGCAGTTCTTC.

The V call is TRBV6-5, the J call TRBJ2-7, with D possibly being TRBD1 (5 bases). The V end lost 6 bases, the J end lost 5 bases, and 14 bases lay between the germline ends. Looked up from germline, CDR1 is MNHEY and CDR2 is SVGAGI. CDR3 length: 13 amino acids. The DNA for the CDR3 is TGTGCCAGCAGAGTAGGACATTTCCACGAGCAGTACTTC. Translated, it gives CASRVGHFHEQYF.

The chain combines TRBV11-2 with TRBJ2-7; a weak D match, TRBD1 (6 bases). The CDR3 has 14 amino acids. Germline V gene lookup returns CDR1 SGHAT and CDR2 FQNNGV. Trimming stripped 3 bases from V and 1 base from J, with 10 bases between. The CDR3 region has the DNA TGTGCCAGCAGCTTTCGGCAGGGGTCCTACGAGCAGTACTTC. As protein: CASSFRQGSYEQYF.

The chain combines TRBV19 with TRBJ2-7; D possibly corresponds to TRBD1 (5 bases). Germline loops: CDR1 LNHDA, CDR2 SQIVND (reference sequence). The CDR3 extends over 14 amino acids. Trimming left V 4 bases short and J 2 bases short, with 12 bases between. CDR3 sequence (DNA): TGTGCCAGTAGTAAGGGGTCAGGCCCCTACGAGCAGTACTTC. It specifies CASSKGSGPYEQYF. Together with reference TRBV19 and TRBJ2-7, the CDR3 gives the full variable domain: DGGITQSPKYLFRKEGQNVTLSCEQNLNHDAMYWYRQDPGQGLRLIYYSQIVNDFQKGDIAEGYSVSREKKESFPLTVTSAQKNPTAFYLCASSKGSGPYEQYFGPGTRLTVT.

The V gene is TRBV30, the J gene TRBJ1-2, with D tentatively TRBD1 (5 bases). Trimming took off 0 bases at V and 5 bases at J, with 13 bases between the two ends. This CDR3 has 14 residues. Germline assignment: CDR1 GTSNPN and CDR2 SVGIG (reference sequence). The CDR3 nucleotides are TGTGCCTGGAGTGTACAAGTAGGGGCTTATGGCTACACCTTC. Translating it yields CAWSVQVGAYGYTF. The full variable domain, its missing parts supplied by reference TRBV30 and TRBJ1-2, is SQTIHQWPATLVQPVGSPLSLECTVEGTSNPNLYWYRQAAGRGLQLLFYSVGIGQISSEVPQNLSASRPQDRQFILSSKKLLLSDSGFYLCAWSVQVGAYGYTFGSGTRLTVV.

V gene TRBV28 combines with J gene TRBJ2-7; 11 nucleotides align to TRBD2. Germline loops: CDR1 MDHEN, CDR2 SYDVKM. The CDR3 has 14 residues. V was pared by 7 bases and J by 4 bases, with 6 bases of the junction left unmatched. Here the CDR3 DNA reads TGTGCCAGCACCTCCGGGACTAGCGGTTACGAGCAGTACTTC. It yields the protein CASTSGTSGYEQYF.

This chain links TRBV6-6 with TRBJ2-1; 7 bases line up with TRBD2. The CDR3 is made up of 16 amino acids. Germline values: CDR1 MNHNY, CDR2 SVGAGI (reference sequence). The V segment lost 6 bases and the J segment 0 bases; nucleotides outside the gene matches: 8. The CDR3 sequence: CASRNSGESSYNEQFF. CDR3 nucleotide sequence: TGTGCCAGCAGGAACAGCGGGGAGAGCTCCTACAATGAGCAGTTCTTC.

J is TRBJ1-6 and V is TRBV6-2 or TRBV6-3; 9 positions agree with TRBD1. Germline CDR1 reads MNHEY; CDR2 reads SVGEGT. V lost 2 bases, J lost 4 bases, and 6 bases stayed unmatched. The CDR3 extends over 17 amino acids. The CDR3 coding sequence is TGTGCCAGCAGTTACCCGGACAGGGGCAGTTATAATTCACCCCTCCACTTT. This translates into CASSYPDRGSYNSPLHF.

V and J are TRBV6-9 and TRBJ2-7; TRBD2 is a possible D gene (6 bases). Germline V lookup: CDR1 MNHGY, CDR2 SVAAGI. Trimming removed 4 bases at V and 2 bases at J, with 15 bases between. The CDR3 length is 15 residues. CDR3 coding DNA: TGTGCCAGCAGTTCAACGACTAGGGAGGCCTACGAGCAGTACTTC. Amino acid sequence: CASSSTTREAYEQYF.